These T cell receptor beta chains were read from a single sample in a study of OX40 agonist ivuxolimab in advanced cancers. Sequencing used immunoSEQ multiplex PCR; TCRdb keeps in-frame clones, though not all of them. The sample includes about 63,000 clones, around 90% of them seen just once. The sequenced sample was CD4+ or CD8+ T cells sorted from blood, obtained in a trial of the OX40 agonist ivuxolimab. The receptors originated from an adult with an advanced solid tumor such as melanoma, head and neck, liver or kidney cancer. CDR3s include the opening cysteine and the closing phenylalanine or tryptophan. The order of the fields is V gene, clone size, J gene, D gene, CDR3 DNA, CDR3 protein. The D gene is left open where the match is weak. Expanded clones are given a class, and other clones once, few, many or no size at all.

TRBV5-5	.	TRBJ2-7	TRBD2	TGTGCCAGCAGCGGATTGGGACTAGTTACCGAGCAGTACTTC	CASSGLGLVTEQYF
TRBV28	.	TRBJ2-7	TRBD2	TGTGCCAGCAGTTCGAGACTAGCGGTCTACGAGCAGTACTTC	CASSSRLAVYEQYF
TRBV19	.	TRBJ2-3	.	TGTGCCAGTAGTTCTGGTGACACAGATACGCAGTATTTT	CASSSGDTDTQYF
TRBV5-4	few	TRBJ2-3	.	TGTGCCAGCAGCTTACCCTCGGACTCGTGGGATACGCAGTATTTT	CASSLPSDSWDTQYF
TRBV6-1	.	TRBJ2-7	TRBD2	TGTGCCAGCAGTATAGCGGGAGGGCCCTCCTACGAGCAGTACTTC	CASSIAGGPSYEQYF
TRBV5-1	.	TRBJ2-2	TRBD2	TGCGCCAGCAGCGTGGGACTAGCGGGAGTGGGTTCCGCTGGGGAGCTGTTTTTT	CASSVGLAGVGSAGELFF
TRBV11-2	.	TRBJ2-7	.	TGTGCCAGCAGCTTAGTAGGGGGAGTAATTTACGAGCAGTACTTC	CASSLVGGVIYEQYF
TRBV2	.	TRBJ1-6	TRBD1	TGTGCCAGCAGCCGGGGACAGGGCTATAATTCACCCCTCCACTTT	CASSRGQGYNSPLHF
TRBV5-1	few	TRBJ2-1	TRBD2	TGCGCCAGCAGACCGGGACTAGCGGGCTTCAATGAGCAGTTCTTC	CASRPGLAGFNEQFF
TRBV11-2	.	TRBJ1-5	.	TGTGCCAGCAGCTTAGTGATTGGGGAGGCTAGCAATCAGCCCCAGCATTTT	CASSLVIGEASNQPQHF